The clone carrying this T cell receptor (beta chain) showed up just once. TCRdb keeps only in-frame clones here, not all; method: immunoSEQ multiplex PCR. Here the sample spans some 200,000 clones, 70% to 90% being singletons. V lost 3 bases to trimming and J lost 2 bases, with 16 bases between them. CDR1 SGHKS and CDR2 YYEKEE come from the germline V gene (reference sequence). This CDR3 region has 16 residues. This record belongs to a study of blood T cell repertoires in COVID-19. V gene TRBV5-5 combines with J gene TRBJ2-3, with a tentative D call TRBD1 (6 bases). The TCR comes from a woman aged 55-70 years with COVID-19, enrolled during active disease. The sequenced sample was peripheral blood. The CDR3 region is CASSSTGTPTTDTQYF. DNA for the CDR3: TGTGCCAGCAGCTCCACAGGGACCCCCACCACAGATACGCAGTATTTT.